This T cell receptor beta chain was documented in a study of T cells in Graves' hyperthyroidism and ophthalmopathy. General observations from the study: The model foresaw ophthalmopathy a median 6.5 months prior to onset.

CDR1 SGHTA and CDR2 FQGNSA come from the germline V gene. With 5 bases clipped from V and 4 bases from J, the junction kept 10 bases outside the gene matches. This CDR3 comprises 15 residues. It was RNA transcripts that yielded the amplified TCR beta CDR3 regions. HTBI primers were used for first-round RT-PCR of the TCR CDR3. TCRdb re-derived calls from the multiplex PCR reads in MiXCR, one entry per CDR3 protein. The sample lists around 660,000 distinct CDR3 sequences, about 45% occurring once. Criteria for exclusion of patients were uncontrolled infection, other autoimmune disease, pregnancy or lactation. Remarks on this clonotype: Its target is not known.

This sequence was found in an adult man with Graves' disease, either hyperthyroidism or ophthalmopathy (not recorded which). The sequenced sample was peripheral blood or thyroid tissue (not recorded which). The chain links TRBV7-2 to TRBJ1-2, with 7 bases matching TRBD1. The CDR3 DNA follows: TGTGCCAGCAGCCCTAGCTCGGACAGGTTCTATGGCTACACCTTC. Amino acids: CASSPSSDRFYGYTF.